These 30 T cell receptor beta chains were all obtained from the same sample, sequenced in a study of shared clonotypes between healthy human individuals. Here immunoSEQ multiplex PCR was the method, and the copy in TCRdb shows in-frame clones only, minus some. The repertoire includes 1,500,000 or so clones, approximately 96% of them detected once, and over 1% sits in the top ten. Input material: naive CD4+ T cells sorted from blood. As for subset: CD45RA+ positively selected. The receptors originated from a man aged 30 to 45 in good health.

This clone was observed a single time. CDR3 nucleotides: TGTGCCAGTAGCGGGACAGGGGGGCTTCCTAATGAAAAACTGTTTTTT. Translation gives CASSGTGGLPNEKLFF. J is TRBJ1-4 and V is TRBV19; 11 positions agree with TRBD1. Germline V gene lookup returns CDR1 LNHDA and CDR2 SQIVND (reference sequence). The J segment lost 3 bases and the V segment lost 6 bases, leaving 6 bases of the junction unmatched. This CDR3 has 16 residues.

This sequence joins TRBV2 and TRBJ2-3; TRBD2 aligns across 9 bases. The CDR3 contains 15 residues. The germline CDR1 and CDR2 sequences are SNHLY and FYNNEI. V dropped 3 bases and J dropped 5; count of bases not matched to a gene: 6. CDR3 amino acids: CASSESSGTVDTQYF. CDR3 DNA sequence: TGTGCCAGCAGTGAGTCTAGCGGGACGGTAGATACGCAGTATTTT.

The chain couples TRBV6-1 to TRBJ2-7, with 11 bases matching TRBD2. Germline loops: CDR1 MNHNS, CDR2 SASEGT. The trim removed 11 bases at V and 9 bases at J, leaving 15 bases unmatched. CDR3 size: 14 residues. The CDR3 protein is CALTLAGGPGGQYF. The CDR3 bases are TGTGCCCTTACCCTAGCGGGAGGACCAGGAGGGCAGTACTTC.

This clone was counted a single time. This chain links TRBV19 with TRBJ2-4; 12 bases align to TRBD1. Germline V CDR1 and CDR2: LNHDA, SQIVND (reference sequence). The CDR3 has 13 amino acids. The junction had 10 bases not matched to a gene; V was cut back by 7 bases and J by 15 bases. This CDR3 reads CASTMGTGGASYF. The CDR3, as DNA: TGTGCCAGTACCATGGGGACAGGGGGCGCGTCGTACTTC.

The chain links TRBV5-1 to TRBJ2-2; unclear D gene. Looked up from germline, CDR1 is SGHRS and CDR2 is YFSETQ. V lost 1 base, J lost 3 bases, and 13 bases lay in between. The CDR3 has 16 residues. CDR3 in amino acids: CASSLYLGRDTGELFF. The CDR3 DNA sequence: TGCGCCAGCAGCTTGTATCTGGGAAGAGACACCGGGGAGCTGTTTTTT.

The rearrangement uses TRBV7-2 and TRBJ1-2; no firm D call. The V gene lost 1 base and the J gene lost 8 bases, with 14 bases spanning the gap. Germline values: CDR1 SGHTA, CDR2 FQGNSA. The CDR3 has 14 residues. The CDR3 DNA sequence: TGTGCCAGCAGCTTAGGTTCAGGACCCGGGGGCTACACCTTC. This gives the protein CASSLGSGPGGYTF.

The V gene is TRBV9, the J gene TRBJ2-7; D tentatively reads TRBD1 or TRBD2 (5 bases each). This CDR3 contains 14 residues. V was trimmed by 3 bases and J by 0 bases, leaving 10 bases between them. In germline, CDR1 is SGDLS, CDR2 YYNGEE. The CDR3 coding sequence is TGTGCCAGCAGCGGACTACAGGACTCCTACGAGCAGTACTTC. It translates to CASSGLQDSYEQYF.

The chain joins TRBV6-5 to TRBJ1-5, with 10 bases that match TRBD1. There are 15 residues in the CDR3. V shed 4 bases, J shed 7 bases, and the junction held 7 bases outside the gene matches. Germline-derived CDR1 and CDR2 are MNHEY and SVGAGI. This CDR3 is CASSLRTGGRQPQHF. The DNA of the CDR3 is TGTGCCAGCAGTTTACGGACAGGGGGTAGACAGCCCCAGCATTTT.

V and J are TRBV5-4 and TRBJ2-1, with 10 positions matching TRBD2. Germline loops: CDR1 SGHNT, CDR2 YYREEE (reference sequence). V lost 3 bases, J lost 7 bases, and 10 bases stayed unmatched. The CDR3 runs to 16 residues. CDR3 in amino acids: CASSSDPGLALNEQFF. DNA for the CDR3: TGTGCCAGCAGCTCTGACCCGGGACTAGCGCTAAATGAGCAGTTCTTC.

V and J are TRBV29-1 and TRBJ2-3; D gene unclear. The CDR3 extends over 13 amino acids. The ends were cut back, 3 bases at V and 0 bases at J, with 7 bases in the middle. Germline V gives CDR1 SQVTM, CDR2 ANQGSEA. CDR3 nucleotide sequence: TGCAGCGTTGATAACCCGAGCACAGATACGCAGTATTTT. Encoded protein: CSVDNPSTDTQYF.

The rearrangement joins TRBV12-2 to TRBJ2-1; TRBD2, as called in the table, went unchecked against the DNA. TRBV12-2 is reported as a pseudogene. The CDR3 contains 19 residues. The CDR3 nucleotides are TGTGCAAGTCGCCTCCCGACTAGCGGGAGGCTTAGCTCCTACAATGAGCAGTTCTTC. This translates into CASRLPTSGRLSSYNEQFF.

The CDR3 coding sequence is TGTGCCAGTAGTATATCACGAATACCAACAGATACGCAGTATTTT. Residues: CASSISRIPTDTQYF. The V gene is TRBV19, the J gene TRBJ2-3; D call uncertain. CDR1 is LNHDA, CDR2 SQIVND, per germline (reference sequence). Trimming pared 2 bases from V and 3 bases from J, leaving 12 bases between. The CDR3 has 15 amino acids. The whole variable domain, filled in from reference TRBV19 and TRBJ2-3, reads DGGITQSPKYLFRKEGQNVTLSCEQNLNHDAMYWYRQDPGQGLRLIYYSQIVNDFQKGDIAEGYSVSREKKESFPLTVTSAQKNPTAFYLCASSISRIPTDTQYFGPGTRLTVL.

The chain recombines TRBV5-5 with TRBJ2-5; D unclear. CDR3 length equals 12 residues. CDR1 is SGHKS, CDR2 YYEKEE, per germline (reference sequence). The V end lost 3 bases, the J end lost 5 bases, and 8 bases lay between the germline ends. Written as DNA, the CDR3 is TGTGCCAGCAGCTATTCAACGGAGACCCAGTACTTC. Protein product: CASSYSTETQYF.

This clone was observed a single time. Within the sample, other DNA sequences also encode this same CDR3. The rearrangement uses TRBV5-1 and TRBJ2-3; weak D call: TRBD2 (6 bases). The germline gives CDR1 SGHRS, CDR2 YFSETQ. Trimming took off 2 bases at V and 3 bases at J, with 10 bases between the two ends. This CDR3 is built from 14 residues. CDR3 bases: TGCGCCAGCAGCTTTACTAGCAGTACAGATACGCAGTATTTT. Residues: CASSFTSSTDTQYF.

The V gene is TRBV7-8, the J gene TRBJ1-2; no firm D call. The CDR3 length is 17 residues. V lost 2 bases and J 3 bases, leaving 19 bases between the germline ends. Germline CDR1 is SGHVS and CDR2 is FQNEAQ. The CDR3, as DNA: TGTGCCAGCAGCTTAAGCCGATCCCAAGGAGAATACTATGGCTACACCTTC. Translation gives CASSLSRSQGEYYGYTF.

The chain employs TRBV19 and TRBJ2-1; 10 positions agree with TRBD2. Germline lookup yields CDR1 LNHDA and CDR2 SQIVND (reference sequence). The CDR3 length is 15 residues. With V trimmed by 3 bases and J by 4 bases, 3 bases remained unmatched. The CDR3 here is CASSMKLAGYNEQFF. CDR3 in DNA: TGTGCCAGTAGTATGAAACTAGCGGGATACAATGAGCAGTTCTTC.

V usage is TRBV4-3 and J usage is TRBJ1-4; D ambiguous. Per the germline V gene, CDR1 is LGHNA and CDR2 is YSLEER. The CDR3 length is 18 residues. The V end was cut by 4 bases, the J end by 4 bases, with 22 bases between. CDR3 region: CASSRQFRTSMLNEKLFF. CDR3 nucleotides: TGCGCCAGCAGCCGCCAATTCCGGACCTCTATGCTTAATGAAAAACTGTTTTTT.

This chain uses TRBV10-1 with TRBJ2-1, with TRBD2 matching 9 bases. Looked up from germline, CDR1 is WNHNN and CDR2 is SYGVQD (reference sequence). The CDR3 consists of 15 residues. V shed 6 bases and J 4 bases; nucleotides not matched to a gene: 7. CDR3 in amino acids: CASSPLAGLYNEQFF. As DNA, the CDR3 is TGCGCCAGCAGCCCACTAGCGGGCCTATACAATGAGCAGTTCTTC.

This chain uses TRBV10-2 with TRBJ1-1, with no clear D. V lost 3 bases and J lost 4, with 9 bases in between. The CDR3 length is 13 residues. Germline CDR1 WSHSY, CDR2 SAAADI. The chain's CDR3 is CASSDKAPTEAFF. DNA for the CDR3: TGCGCCAGCAGTGATAAGGCACCCACTGAAGCTTTCTTT.

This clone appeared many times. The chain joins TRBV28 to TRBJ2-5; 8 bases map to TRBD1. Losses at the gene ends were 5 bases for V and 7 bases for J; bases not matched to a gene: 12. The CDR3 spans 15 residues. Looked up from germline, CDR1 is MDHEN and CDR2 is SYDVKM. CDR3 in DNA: TGTGCCAGCAGTGGGGGGACAGGCCCAGGGGGGACCCAGTACTTC. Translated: CASSGGTGPGGTQYF.

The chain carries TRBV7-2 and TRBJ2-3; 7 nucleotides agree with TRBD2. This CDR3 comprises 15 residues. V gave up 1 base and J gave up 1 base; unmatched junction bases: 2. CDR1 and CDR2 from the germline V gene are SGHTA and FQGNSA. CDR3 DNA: TGTGCCAGCAGCTTAGGCACTAGCGGCACAGATACGCAGTATTTT. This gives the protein CASSLGTSGTDTQYF.

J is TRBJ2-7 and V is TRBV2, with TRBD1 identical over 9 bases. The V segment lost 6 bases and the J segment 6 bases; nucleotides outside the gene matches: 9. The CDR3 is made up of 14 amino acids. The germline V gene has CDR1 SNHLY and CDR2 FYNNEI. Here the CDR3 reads CASSYIKDRGEQYF. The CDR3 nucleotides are TGTGCCAGCAGCTATATAAAGGACAGGGGCGAGCAGTACTTC.

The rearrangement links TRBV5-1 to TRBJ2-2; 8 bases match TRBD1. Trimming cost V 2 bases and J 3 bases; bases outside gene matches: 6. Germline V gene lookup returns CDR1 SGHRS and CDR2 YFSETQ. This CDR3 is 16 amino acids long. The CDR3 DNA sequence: TGCGCCAGCAGCTTTAACAACAGGGGGGACACCGGGGAGCTGTTTTTT. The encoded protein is CASSFNNRGDTGELFF.

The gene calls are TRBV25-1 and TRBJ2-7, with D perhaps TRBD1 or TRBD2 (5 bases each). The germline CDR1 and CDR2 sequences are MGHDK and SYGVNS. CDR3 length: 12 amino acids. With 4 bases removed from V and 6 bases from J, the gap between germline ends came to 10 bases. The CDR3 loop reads CASSAGPGEQYF. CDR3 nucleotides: TGTGCCAGCAGTGCGGGGCCGGGCGAGCAGTACTTC.

The CDR3 sequence: CASSLQQFSSLSYTF. The DNA of the CDR3 is TGTGCCAGCTCACTCCAACAGTTTTCGTCTCTGAGCTACACCTTC. V usage is TRBV18 and J usage is TRBJ1-2; D ambiguous. The germline V gene has CDR1 KGHSH and CDR2 LQKENI. The CDR3 is 15 residues long. Trimming removed 4 bases at V and 9 bases at J, with 21 bases between.

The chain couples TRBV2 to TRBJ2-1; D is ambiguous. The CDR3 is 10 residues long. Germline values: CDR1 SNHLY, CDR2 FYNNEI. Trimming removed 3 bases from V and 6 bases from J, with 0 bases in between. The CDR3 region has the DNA TGTGCCAGCAGTGACAATGAGCAGTTCTTC. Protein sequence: CASSDNEQFF.

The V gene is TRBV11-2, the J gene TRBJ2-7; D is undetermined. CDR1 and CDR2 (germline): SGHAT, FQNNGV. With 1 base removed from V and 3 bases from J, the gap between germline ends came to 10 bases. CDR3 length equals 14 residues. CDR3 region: CASSLGTTNYEQYF. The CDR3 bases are TGTGCCAGCAGCTTAGGAACTACCAACTACGAGCAGTACTTC. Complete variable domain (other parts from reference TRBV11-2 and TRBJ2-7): EAGVAQSPRYKIIEKRQSVAFWCNPISGHATLYWYQQILGQGPKLLIQFQNNGVVDDSQLPKDRFSAERLKGVDSTLKIQPAKLEDSAVYLCASSLGTTNYEQYFGPGTRLTVT.

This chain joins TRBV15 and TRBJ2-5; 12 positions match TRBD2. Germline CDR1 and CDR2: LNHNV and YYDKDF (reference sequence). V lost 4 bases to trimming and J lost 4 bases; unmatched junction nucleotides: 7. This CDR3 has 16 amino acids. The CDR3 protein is CATSITTSGSGETQYF. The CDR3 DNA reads TGTGCCACCAGCATAACGACTAGCGGGAGTGGAGAGACCCAGTACTTC.

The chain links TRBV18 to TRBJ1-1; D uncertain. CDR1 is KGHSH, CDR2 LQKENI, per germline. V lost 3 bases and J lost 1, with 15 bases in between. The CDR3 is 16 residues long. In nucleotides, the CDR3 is TGTGCCAGCTCACCCCCTTCCCAGAGAGCGAACACTGAAGCTTTCTTT. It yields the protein CASSPPSQRANTEAFF.

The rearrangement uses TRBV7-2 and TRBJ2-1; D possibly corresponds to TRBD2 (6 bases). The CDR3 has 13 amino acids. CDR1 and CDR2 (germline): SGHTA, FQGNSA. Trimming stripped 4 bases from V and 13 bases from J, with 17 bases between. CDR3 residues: CASSSSPGLGQFF. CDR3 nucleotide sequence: TGTGCCAGCAGCTCCTCACCGGGACTGGGACAGTTCTTC. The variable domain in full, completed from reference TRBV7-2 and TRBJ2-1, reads GAGVSQSPSNKVTEKGKDVELRCDPISGHTALYWYRQSLGQGLEFLIYFQGNSAPDKSGLPSDRFSAERTGGSVSTLTIQRTQQEDSAVYLCASSSSPGLGQFFGPGTRLTVL.